Listed here are 31 T cell receptor beta chains from one sample, sequenced in a study of blood T cell repertoires in COVID-19 (dated by TCRdb to the early 2020s). Library method: the immunoSEQ multiplex PCR assay. Drawn from immuneACCESS, this table holds only the in-frame rearrangements with V and J called that TCRdb kept. Clones are partly lost; checked studies trace under half to an unresolved V gene and leave the rest unexplained. This sample has 250,000 to 300,000 clones in its table, and 80% to 95% of those were observed once. The leading ten clones occupy 1% to 1.3% of the sample. The sequenced sample consisted of PBMCs or T cells enriched from blood (not recorded which). All receptors come from a woman aged 25-40 years who had recovered from COVID-19.

The chain is built from TRBV4-3 and TRBJ1-1, with D perhaps matching TRBD1 (5 bases). CDR1 and CDR2 (germline): LGHNA, YSLEER. The V end was cut by 1 base, the J end by 3 bases, with 6 bases between. CDR3 length equals 13 residues. CDR3 DNA: TGCGCCAGCAGCCAAGCGGGGGACACTGAAGCTTTCTTT. Translated: CASSQAGDTEAFF.

CDR3 in amino acids: CASSQGGGVNTEAFF. The CDR3, as DNA: TGTGCCAGCAGCCAAGGTGGGGGGGTTAACACTGAAGCTTTCTTT. The chain employs TRBV3-1 (or the pseudogene TRBV3-2) and TRBJ1-1; tentatively, D is TRBD1 (5 bases). Germline CDR1 is LGHDT and CDR2 is YNNKEL (reference sequence). V was pared by 1 base and J by 2 bases, with 11 bases between. The CDR3 has 15 residues.

The chain has TRBV19 and TRBJ1-1; 7 bases map to TRBD1. The germline V gene encodes CDR1 LNHDA and CDR2 SQIVND (reference sequence). The CDR3 covers 15 residues. With V trimmed by 7 bases and J by 4 bases, 12 bases remained unmatched. CDR3 nucleotides: TGTGCCAGTAAAGAACAGGGGAACTTGGGCACTGAAGCTTTCTTT. Protein product: CASKEQGNLGTEAFF.

The genes are TRBV27 and TRBJ2-1; maybe TRBD2 (6 bases). Looked up from germline, CDR1 is MNHEY and CDR2 is SMNVEV (reference sequence). The CDR3 extends over 15 amino acids. Trimming took 5 bases from V and 4 from J, leaving 15 bases between them. The CDR3 region has the DNA TGTGCCAGCAGTCTACGACTAGGCGGATACAATGAGCAGTTCTTC. Translation gives CASSLRLGGYNEQFF.

V usage is TRBV7-2 and J usage is TRBJ2-7; D perhaps matches TRBD2 (5 bases). Trimming pared 5 bases from V and 7 bases from J, leaving 9 bases between. This CDR3 region has 11 residues. CDR1 is SGHTA and CDR2 is FQGNSA in the germline V gene. The CDR3 loop is CASSAVAEQYF. In DNA form, the CDR3 reads TGTGCCAGCAGCGCCGTAGCGGAGCAGTACTTC.

V usage is TRBV19 and J usage is TRBJ1-2; D might be TRBD1 (5 bases). Trimming removed 3 bases from V and 14 bases from J, with 16 bases in between. From germline, CDR1 is LNHDA and CDR2 SQIVND (reference sequence). This CDR3 is built from 12 residues. CDR3 residues: CASSILDKGKTF. The CDR3 nucleotides are TGTGCCAGTAGTATTCTGGACAAGGGGAAGACCTTC. Complete variable domain (other parts from reference TRBV19 and TRBJ1-2): DGGITQSPKYLFRKEGQNVTLSCEQNLNHDAMYWYRQDPGQGLRLIYYSQIVNDFQKGDIAEGYSVSREKKESFPLTVTSAQKNPTAFYLCASSILDKGKTFGSGTRLTVV.

The rearrangement links TRBV9 to TRBJ1-1; D is unresolved. CDR1 is SGDLS and CDR2 is YYNGEE in the germline V gene. The CDR3 contains 12 residues. V lost 0 bases, J lost 9 bases, and 9 bases lay in between. CDR3 DNA sequence: TGTGCCAGCAGCGTAGTTGGAGGGCAAGCTTTCTTT. This translates into CASSVVGGQAFF.

The chain links TRBV28 to TRBJ1-2; D is unclear. This CDR3 region has 12 residues. From germline, CDR1 is MDHEN and CDR2 SYDVKM. The V end was cut by 9 bases, the J end by 0 bases, with 8 bases between. DNA for the CDR3: TGTGCCAGTACCGGAGCTAACTATGGCTACACCTTC. Translation: CASTGANYGYTF.

The chain has TRBV6-5 and TRBJ2-1; D gene ambiguous. Germline loops: CDR1 MNHEY, CDR2 SVGAGI. V was shortened by 5 bases and J by 10 bases, with 6 bases between the two germline ends. This CDR3 comprises 10 residues. CDR3 in DNA: TGTGCCAGCAGTCTAGAAGAGCAGTTCTTC. Amino acids: CASSLEEQFF.

The chain combines TRBV19 with TRBJ1-5; D not resolved. Germline CDR1 and CDR2: LNHDA and SQIVND (reference sequence). The CDR3 contains 14 residues. The V gene lost 6 bases and the J gene lost 0 bases, with 9 bases spanning the gap. The CDR3 loop reads CASRTRVSNQPQHF. The DNA of the CDR3 is TGTGCCAGTAGGACCCGGGTTAGCAATCAGCCCCAGCATTTT.

The chain employs TRBV4-3 and TRBJ2-5, with 9 bases that match TRBD2. Germline V gene data show CDR1 as LGHNA and CDR2 as YSLEER. The V gene end was trimmed by 1 base and the J gene end by 1 base; junction bases not matched to a gene: 13. This CDR3 contains 19 residues. The CDR3 bases are TGCGCCAGCAGCCAAGTTCTTAGCGGGAGCTTATGGGGCCAAGAGACCCAGTACTTC. Amino acid sequence: CASSQVLSGSLWGQETQYF.

The genes are TRBV7-9 and TRBJ1-1; tentative D call: TRBD1 (5 bases). This CDR3 has 13 residues. The germline gives CDR1 SEHNR, CDR2 FQNEAQ (reference sequence). Trimming cost V 3 bases and J 1 base, with 6 bases left between them. DNA for the CDR3: TGTGCCAGCAGCTTGACAGCGAACACTGAAGCTTTCTTT. Protein: CASSLTANTEAFF.

The chain carries TRBV30 and TRBJ1-2; 7 nucleotides align to TRBD1. The V gene end was trimmed by 1 base and the J gene end by 4 bases; junction bases not matched to a gene: 0. Germline assignment: CDR1 GTSNPN and CDR2 SVGIG (reference sequence). The CDR3 contains 12 residues. CDR3 bases: TGTGCCTGGAGTGGGGACAGCTATGGCTACACCTTC. Translating it yields CAWSGDSYGYTF.

The chain links TRBV9 to TRBJ1-5, with 10 bases identical to TRBD1. Germline V CDR1 and CDR2: SGDLS, YYNGEE. This CDR3 region has 14 residues. Losses at the gene ends were 0 bases for V and 9 bases for J; bases not matched to a gene: 3. The CDR3 reads CASSVGTGGWPQHF. CDR3 sequence (DNA): TGTGCCAGCAGCGTAGGGACAGGGGGATGGCCCCAGCATTTT.

For this clone: Germline is not matched at one junction end, which may reflect a read error. This rearrangement joins TRBV7-8 to TRBJ2-4; 11 bases are a match to TRBD2. This CDR3 spans 13 amino acids. Germline V lookup: CDR1 SGHVS, CDR2 FQNEAQ. The CDR3 spells CASSLQTSGVPDF. CDR3 nucleotides: TGTGCCAGCAGCTTACAGACTAGCGGGGTACCCGACTTC.

V and J are TRBV11-2 and TRBJ2-3; D not resolved. The CDR3 is made up of 14 amino acids. The germline V gene has CDR1 SGHAT and CDR2 FQNNGV. The V end lost 1 base, the J end lost 3 bases, and 8 bases lay between the germline ends. CDR3 bases: TGTGCCAGCAGCTTAGGAGGTTGGACAGATACGCAGTATTTT. This gives the protein CASSLGGWTDTQYF.

The chain recombines TRBV29-1 with TRBJ2-3; D is unresolved. The CDR3 spans 14 residues. V was pared by 4 bases and J by 0 bases, with 11 bases between. Looked up from germline, CDR1 is SQVTM and CDR2 is ANQGSEA. The CDR3 DNA is TGCAGCGTTGTAGTTTGGGCTAGCACAGATACGCAGTATTTT. It is translated as CSVVVWASTDTQYF.

In its sample, this clone was seen once. V gene TRBV4-1 combines with J gene TRBJ2-7; TRBD1 matches at 7 bases. V shed 2 bases and J 2 bases; nucleotides not matched to a gene: 3. This CDR3 is 14 amino acids long. Germline lookup yields CDR1 MGHRA and CDR2 YSYEKL. The CDR3 DNA reads TGCGCCAGCAGCCAATCAAGGGGGCCCTACGAGCAGTACTTC. Translated: CASSQSRGPYEQYF.

The CDR3 bases are TGTGCCACCAGGATTGCGGAGACTTACAATGAGCAGTTCTTC. Residues: CATRIAETYNEQFF. The rearrangement joins TRBV6-5 to TRBJ2-1; D is undetermined. The germline V gene encodes CDR1 MNHEY and CDR2 SVGAGI. The length of the CDR3 is 14 residues. V shed 10 bases and J shed 4 bases, with 17 bases lying between them.

This clone was seen just once. This chain joins TRBV13 and TRBJ2-4; 12 nucleotides line up with TRBD1. The junction had 8 bases not matched to a gene; V was cut back by 5 bases and J by 6 bases. Germline loops: CDR1 PRHDT, CDR2 FYEKMQ (reference sequence). This CDR3 is built from 16 residues. The CDR3 is CASSRSGTGGLNIQYF. In DNA, the CDR3 is TGTGCCAGCAGCCGCAGCGGGACAGGGGGCTTAAACATTCAGTACTTC.

The gene calls are TRBV28 and TRBJ1-6; TRBD1 is a possible D gene (6 bases). The CDR3 covers 14 residues. Germline CDR1 and CDR2: MDHEN and SYDVKM. V lost 7 bases to trimming and J lost 10 bases, with 17 bases between them. CDR3 amino acids: CASTPGHRDSPLHF. CDR3 sequence (DNA): TGTGCCAGCACCCCGGGACACCGTGACTCACCCCTCCACTTT.

The chain links TRBV28 to TRBJ2-1; D is possibly TRBD2 (6 bases). The CDR3 has 13 amino acids. In germline, CDR1 is MDHEN, CDR2 SYDVKM. V lost 3 bases and J 7 bases, leaving 10 bases between the germline ends. The CDR3 bases are TGTGCCAGCAGTTTGGAGGGTACAAATGAGCAGTTCTTC. Its protein product is CASSLEGTNEQFF. Variable domain in full (rest from reference TRBV28 and TRBJ2-1): DVKVTQSSRYLVKRTGEKVFLECVQDMDHENMFWYRQDPGLGLRLIYFSYDVKMKEKGDIPEGYSVSREKKERFSLILESASTNQTSMYLCASSLEGTNEQFFGPGTRLTVL.

This rearrangement joins TRBV7-2 to TRBJ2-7; TRBD2 matches 14 bases. V dropped 4 bases and J dropped 5; count of bases not matched to a gene: 4. In germline, CDR1 is SGHTA, CDR2 FQGNSA. The CDR3 spans 15 residues. The CDR3 sequence is CASSSGLAGGHEQYF. In DNA, the CDR3 is TGTGCCAGCAGCTCCGGACTAGCGGGAGGCCACGAGCAGTACTTC.

This clone was detected once. The chain links TRBV19 to TRBJ2-1; 8 positions match TRBD2. CDR1 is LNHDA, CDR2 SQIVND, per germline (reference sequence). After removal of 8 bases from V and 8 bases from J, the junction contained 11 bases not matched to a gene. CDR3 length: 14 amino acids. CDR3 sequence reads: CASGVSGNSDEQFF. CDR3 nucleotide sequence: TGTGCCAGTGGGGTTAGCGGGAATTCCGATGAGCAGTTCTTC.

This clone showed up just once. V usage is TRBV5-4 and J usage is TRBJ2-3; 9 nucleotides agree with TRBD2. Germline-derived CDR1 and CDR2 are SGHNT and YYREEE (reference sequence). There are 14 residues in the CDR3. Trimming cost V 4 bases and J 4 bases; bases outside gene matches: 4. The CDR3 coding sequence is TGTGCCAGCAGCCCCCGGACTAGCGCAGATACGCAGTATTTT. Translating it yields CASSPRTSADTQYF.

With respect to this clone: This same CDR3 is encoded by further DNA sequences in the sample. The chain is built from TRBV19 and TRBJ1-5; 9 nucleotides match TRBD1. From germline, CDR1 is LNHDA and CDR2 SQIVND (reference sequence). The CDR3 extends over 15 amino acids. After removal of 5 bases from V and 2 bases from J, the junction contained 4 bases not matched to a gene. The CDR3 nucleotides read TGTGCCAGTAGTCCACGGACAGGGGGCAATCAGCCCCAGCATTTT. It encodes CASSPRTGGNQPQHF.

The V call is TRBV6-5, the J call TRBJ2-1; 8 bases line up with TRBD1. V lost 6 bases and J lost 6; bases outside the gene matches: 7. The length of the CDR3 is 14 residues. Germline V gene data show CDR1 as MNHEY and CDR2 as SVGAGI. The CDR3 DNA reads as TGTGCCAGCAGGGCGGACAGGGTGATCAATGAGCAGTTCTTC. Translation gives CASRADRVINEQFF.

This rearrangement joins TRBV5-4 to TRBJ2-2; TRBD1 matches 8 bases. Germline V gene data show CDR1 as SGHNT and CDR2 as YYREEE (reference sequence). The CDR3 covers 16 residues. The V and J ends lost 2 bases and 7 bases, in that order; junction bases with no gene match: 10. As DNA, the CDR3 is TGTGCCAGCAGCTTTGGTGACAGGGGATTTGACGGGGAGCTGTTTTTT. Translated, it gives CASSFGDRGFDGELFF.

The rearrangement links TRBV5-1 to TRBJ1-1; a possible D gene is TRBD1 (6 bases). Germline V gene data show CDR1 as SGHRS and CDR2 as YFSETQ. V lost 0 bases, J lost 5 bases, and 8 bases lay in between. This CDR3 comprises 13 residues. This CDR3 reads CASSLGQDTEAFF. In DNA form, the CDR3 reads TGCGCCAGCAGCTTGGGACAGGATACTGAAGCTTTCTTT.

This clone was recorded a few times. The chain recombines TRBV10-3 with TRBJ2-7, with D possibly matching TRBD1 (6 bases). Trimming removed 3 bases from V and 3 bases from J, with 15 bases in between. CDR3 length: 15 residues. The germline gives CDR1 ENHRY, CDR2 SYGVKD. CDR3 sequence reads: CAISDPRGRFYEQYF. The CDR3 DNA follows: TGTGCCATCAGTGACCCCAGGGGTAGATTCTACGAGCAGTACTTC.

The J gene is TRBJ2-3, the V gene TRBV6-4; 8 bases line up with TRBD2. CDR3 length: 15 amino acids. Germline-derived CDR1 and CDR2 are MRHNA and SNTAGT. J was trimmed by 3 bases and V by 3 bases; bases with no gene match: 5. The CDR3 DNA follows: TGTGCCAGCAGTGAAGAGGGGACTAGTACAGATACGCAGTATTTT. As protein: CASSEEGTSTDTQYF.